This T cell receptor (beta chain) was identified during a study of blood T cell repertoires in COVID-19. Study in general: T cells, B-cell-depleted T cells, or PBMCs provided the cDNA or gDNA that served as material.

Measured with immunoSEQ multiplex PCR; TCRdb has only the in-frame clones, and not every one. The sample has 200,000 to 250,000 clones, about 93% seen once. The germline V gene has CDR1 MNHEY and CDR2 SVGAGI. V shed 5 bases and J shed 5 bases, with 18 bases lying between them. The CDR3 length is 15 residues. The chain is built from TRBV6-5 and TRBJ2-5; weak D call: TRBD1 (6 bases). The source material was peripheral blood. The clonotype comes from a man aged 60-69 years with COVID-19, enrolled during active disease. The CDR3, as DNA: TGTGCCAGCAGTACCAGGGGTTCCGTGTCGGAGACCCAGTACTTC. This translates into CASSTRGSVSETQYF.